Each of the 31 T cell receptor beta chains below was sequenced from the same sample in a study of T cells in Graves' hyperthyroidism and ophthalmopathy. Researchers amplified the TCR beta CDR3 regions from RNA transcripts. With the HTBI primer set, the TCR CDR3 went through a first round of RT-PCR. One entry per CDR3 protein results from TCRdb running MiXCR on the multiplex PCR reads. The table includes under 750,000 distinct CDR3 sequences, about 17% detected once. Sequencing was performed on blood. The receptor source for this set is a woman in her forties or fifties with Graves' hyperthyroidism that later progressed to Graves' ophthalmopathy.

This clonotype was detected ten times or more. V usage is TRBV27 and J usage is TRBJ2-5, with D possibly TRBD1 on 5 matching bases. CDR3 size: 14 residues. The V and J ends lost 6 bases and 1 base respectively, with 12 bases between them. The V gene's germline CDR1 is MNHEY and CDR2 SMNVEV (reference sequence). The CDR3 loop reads CASRKQGGQETQYF. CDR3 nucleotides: TGTGCCAGCAGGAAGCAGGGTGGCCAAGAGACCCAGTACTTC.

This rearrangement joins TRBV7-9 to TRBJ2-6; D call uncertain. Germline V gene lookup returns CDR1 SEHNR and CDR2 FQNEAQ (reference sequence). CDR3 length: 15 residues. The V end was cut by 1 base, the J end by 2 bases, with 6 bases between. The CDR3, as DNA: TGTGCCAGCAGCTTAGTCTCGGCTGGGGCCAACGTCCTGACTTTC. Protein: CASSLVSAGANVLTF.

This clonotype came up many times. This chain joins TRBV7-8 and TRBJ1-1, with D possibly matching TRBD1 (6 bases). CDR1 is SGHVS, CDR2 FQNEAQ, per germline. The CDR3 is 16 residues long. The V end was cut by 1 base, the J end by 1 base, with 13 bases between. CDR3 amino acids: CASSLEGQRRNTEAFF. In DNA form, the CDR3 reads TGTGCCAGCAGCTTAGAAGGACAGCGCCGGAACACTGAAGCTTTCTTT.

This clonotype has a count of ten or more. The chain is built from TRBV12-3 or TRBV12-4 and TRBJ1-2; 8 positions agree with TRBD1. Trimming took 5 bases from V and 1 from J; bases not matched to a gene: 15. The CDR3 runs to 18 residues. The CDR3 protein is CASSPTYGQGLVNYGYTF. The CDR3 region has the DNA TGTGCCAGCAGTCCCACATATGGACAGGGTTTAGTTAACTATGGCTACACCTTC.

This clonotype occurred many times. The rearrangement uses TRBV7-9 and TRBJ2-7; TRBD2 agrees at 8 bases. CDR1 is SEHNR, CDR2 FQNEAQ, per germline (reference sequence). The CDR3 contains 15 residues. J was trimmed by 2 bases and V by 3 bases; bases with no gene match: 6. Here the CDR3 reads CASSFLAGYAYEQYF. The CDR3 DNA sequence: TGTGCCAGCAGCTTCTTAGCGGGGTACGCCTACGAGCAGTACTTC.

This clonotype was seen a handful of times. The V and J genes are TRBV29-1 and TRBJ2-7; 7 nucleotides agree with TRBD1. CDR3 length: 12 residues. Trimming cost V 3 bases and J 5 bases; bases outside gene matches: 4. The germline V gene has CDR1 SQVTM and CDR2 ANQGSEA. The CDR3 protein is CSVDHDRDEQYF. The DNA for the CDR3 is TGCAGCGTTGATCACGACAGGGACGAGCAGTACTTC.

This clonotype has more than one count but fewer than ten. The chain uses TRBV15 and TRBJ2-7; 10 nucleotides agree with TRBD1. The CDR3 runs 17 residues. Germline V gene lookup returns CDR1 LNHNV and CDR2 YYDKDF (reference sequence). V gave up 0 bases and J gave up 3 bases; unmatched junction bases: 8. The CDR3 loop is CATSRDRMTGGYYEQYF. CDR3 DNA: TGTGCCACCAGCAGAGACCGTATGACAGGGGGCTACTACGAGCAGTACTTC.

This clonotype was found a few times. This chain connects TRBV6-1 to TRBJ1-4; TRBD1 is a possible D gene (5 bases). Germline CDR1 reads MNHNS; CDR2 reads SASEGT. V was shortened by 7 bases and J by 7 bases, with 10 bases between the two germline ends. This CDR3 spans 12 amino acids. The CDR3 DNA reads TGTGCCAGCATCGGGACGGCTGAAAAACTGTTTTTT. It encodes CASIGTAEKLFF.

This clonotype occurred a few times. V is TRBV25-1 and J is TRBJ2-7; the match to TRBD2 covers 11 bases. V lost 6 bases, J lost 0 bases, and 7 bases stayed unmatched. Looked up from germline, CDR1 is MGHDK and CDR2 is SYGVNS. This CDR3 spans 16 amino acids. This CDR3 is CASRASGTSGSYEQYF. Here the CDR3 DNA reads TGTGCCAGCAGGGCGTCCGGGACTAGCGGCTCCTACGAGCAGTACTTC.

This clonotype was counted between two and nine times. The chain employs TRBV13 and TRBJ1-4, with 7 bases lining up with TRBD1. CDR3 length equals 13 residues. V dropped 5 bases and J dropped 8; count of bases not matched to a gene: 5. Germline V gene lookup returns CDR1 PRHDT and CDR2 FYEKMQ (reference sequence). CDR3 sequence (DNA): TGTGCCAGCAGCCATAACAGGGGAGAAAAACTGTTTTTT. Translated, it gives CASSHNRGEKLFF.

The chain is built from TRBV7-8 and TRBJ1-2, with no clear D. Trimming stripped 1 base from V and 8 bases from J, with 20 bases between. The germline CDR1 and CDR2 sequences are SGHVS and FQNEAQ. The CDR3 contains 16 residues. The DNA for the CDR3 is TGTGCCAGCAGCTTAGTGGGAACGGGTATGGTCGAAGGCTACACCTTC. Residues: CASSLVGTGMVEGYTF.

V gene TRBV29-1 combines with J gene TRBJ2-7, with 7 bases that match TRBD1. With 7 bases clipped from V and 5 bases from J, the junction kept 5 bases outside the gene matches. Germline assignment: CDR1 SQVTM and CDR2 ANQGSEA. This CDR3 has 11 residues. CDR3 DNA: TGCAGCGGAGGGGGCGGACACGAGCAGTACTTC. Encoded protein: CSGGGGHEQYF.

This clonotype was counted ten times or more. As DNA, the CDR3 is TGTGCCAGCAGCCAACGGACGGACAGCTCCTACGAGCAGTACTTC. The encoded protein is CASSQRTDSSYEQYF. The chain employs TRBV11-2 and TRBJ2-7, with TRBD1 as a possible D gene (6 bases). Germline CDR1 SGHAT, CDR2 FQNNGV. The CDR3 has 15 residues. Trimming took 5 bases from V and 0 from J, leaving 14 bases between them. The variable domain in full, completed from reference TRBV11-2 and TRBJ2-7, reads EAGVAQSPRYKIIEKRQSVAFWCNPISGHATLYWYQQILGQGPKLLIQFQNNGVVDDSQLPKDRFSAERLKGVDSTLKIQPAKLEDSAVYLCASSQRTDSSYEQYFGPGTRLTVT.

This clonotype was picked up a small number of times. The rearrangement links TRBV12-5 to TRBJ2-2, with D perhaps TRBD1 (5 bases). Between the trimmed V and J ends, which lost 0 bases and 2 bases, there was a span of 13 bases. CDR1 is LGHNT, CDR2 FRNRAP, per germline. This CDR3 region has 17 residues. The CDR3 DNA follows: TGTGCTAGTGGTTTGGTATGGGGCGAAGCAAACACCGGGGAGCTGTTTTTT. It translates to CASGLVWGEANTGELFF.

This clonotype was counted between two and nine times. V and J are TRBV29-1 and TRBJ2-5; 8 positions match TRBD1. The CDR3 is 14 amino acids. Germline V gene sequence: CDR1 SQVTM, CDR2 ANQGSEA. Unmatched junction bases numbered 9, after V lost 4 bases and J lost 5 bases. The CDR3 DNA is TGCAGCGTTGGGGGGGCAGGGGGCGCTGAGACCCAGTACTTC. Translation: CSVGGAGGAETQYF.

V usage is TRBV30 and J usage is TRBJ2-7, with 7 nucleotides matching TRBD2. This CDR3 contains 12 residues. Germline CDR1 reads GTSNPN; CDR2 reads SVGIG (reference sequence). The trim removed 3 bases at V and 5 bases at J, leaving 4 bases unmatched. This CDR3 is CAWRAAGDEQYF. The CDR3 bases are TGTGCCTGGAGAGCGGCGGGAGACGAGCAGTACTTC.

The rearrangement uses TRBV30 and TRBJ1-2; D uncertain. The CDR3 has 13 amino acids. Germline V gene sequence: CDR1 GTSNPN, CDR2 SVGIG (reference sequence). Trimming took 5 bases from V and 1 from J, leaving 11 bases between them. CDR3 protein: CAWAPRLNYGYTF. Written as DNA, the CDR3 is TGTGCCTGGGCCCCGCGTCTTAACTATGGCTACACCTTC.

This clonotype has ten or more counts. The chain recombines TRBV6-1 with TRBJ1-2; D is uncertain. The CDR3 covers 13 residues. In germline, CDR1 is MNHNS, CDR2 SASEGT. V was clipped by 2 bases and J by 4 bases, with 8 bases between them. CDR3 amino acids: CASSEFNAYGYTF. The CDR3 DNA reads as TGTGCCAGCAGTGAATTTAATGCCTATGGCTACACCTTC.

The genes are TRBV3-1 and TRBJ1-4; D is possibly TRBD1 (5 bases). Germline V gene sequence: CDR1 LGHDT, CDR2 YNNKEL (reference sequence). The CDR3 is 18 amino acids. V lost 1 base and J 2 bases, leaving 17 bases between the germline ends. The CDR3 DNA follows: TGTGCCAGCAGCCAAGTTCGCGAGGGGAGGGCCACTAATGAAAAACTGTTTTTT. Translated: CASSQVREGRATNEKLFF.

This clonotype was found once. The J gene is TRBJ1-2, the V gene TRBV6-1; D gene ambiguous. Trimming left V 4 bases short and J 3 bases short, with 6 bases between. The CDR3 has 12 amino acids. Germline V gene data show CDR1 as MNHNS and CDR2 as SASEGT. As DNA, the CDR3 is TGTGCCAGCAGTGGACCGGACTATGGCTACACCTTC. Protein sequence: CASSGPDYGYTF.

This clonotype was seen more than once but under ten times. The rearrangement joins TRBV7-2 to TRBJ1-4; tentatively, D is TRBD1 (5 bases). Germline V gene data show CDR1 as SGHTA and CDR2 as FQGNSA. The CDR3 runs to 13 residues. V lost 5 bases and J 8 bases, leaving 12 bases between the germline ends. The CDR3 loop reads CASSPGWGEKLFF. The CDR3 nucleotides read TGTGCCAGCAGCCCTGGGTGGGGGGAAAAACTGTTTTTT.

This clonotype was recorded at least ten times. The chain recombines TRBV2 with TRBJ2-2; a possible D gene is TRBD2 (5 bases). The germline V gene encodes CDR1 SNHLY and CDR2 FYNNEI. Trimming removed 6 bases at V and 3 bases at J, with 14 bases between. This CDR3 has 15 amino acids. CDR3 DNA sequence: TGTGCCAGCAGCGAAACCGGGCGGGACACCGGGGAGCTGTTTTTT. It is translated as CASSETGRDTGELFF.

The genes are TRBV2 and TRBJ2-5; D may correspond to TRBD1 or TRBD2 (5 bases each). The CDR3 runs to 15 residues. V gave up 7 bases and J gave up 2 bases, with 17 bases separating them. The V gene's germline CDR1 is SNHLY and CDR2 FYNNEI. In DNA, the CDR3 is TGTGCCAGCACTCAACAAGGGACGCCTCAAGAGACCCAGTACTTC. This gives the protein CASTQQGTPQETQYF.

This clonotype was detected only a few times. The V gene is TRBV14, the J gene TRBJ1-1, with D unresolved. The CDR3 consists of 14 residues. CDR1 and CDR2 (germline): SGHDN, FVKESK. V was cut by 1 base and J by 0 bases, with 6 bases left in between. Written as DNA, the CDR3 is TGTGCCAGCAGCCAAGTTGATGTGAACACTGAAGCTTTCTTT. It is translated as CASSQVDVNTEAFF.

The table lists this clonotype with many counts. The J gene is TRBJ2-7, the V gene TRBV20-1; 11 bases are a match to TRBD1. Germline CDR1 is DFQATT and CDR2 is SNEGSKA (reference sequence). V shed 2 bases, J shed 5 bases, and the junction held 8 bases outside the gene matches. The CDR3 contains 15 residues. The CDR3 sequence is CSARRRGQGGHEQYF. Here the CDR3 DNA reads TGCAGTGCTAGAAGAAGGGGACAGGGGGGCCACGAGCAGTACTTC.

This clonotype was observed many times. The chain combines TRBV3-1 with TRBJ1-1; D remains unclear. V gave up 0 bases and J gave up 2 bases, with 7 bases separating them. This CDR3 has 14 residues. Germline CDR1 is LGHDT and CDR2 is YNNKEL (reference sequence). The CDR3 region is CASSQDTVNTEAFF. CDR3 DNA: TGTGCCAGCAGCCAAGATACGGTTAACACTGAAGCTTTCTTT.

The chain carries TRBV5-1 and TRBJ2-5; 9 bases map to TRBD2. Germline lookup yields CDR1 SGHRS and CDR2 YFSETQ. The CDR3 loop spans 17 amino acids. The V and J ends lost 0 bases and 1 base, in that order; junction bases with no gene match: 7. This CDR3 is CASSLGVASGAQETQYF. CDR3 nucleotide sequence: TGCGCCAGCAGCTTGGGGGTGGCTAGCGGGGCCCAAGAGACCCAGTACTTC.

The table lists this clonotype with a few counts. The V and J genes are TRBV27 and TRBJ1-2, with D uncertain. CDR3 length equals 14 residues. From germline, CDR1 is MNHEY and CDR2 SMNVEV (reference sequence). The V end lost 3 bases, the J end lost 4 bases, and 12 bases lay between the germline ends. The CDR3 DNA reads TGTGCCAGCAGTTTTCTGGGAGATAGCTATGGCTACACCTTC. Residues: CASSFLGDSYGYTF.

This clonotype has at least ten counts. In DNA, the CDR3 is TGCGCCAGCAGCGTGACAGGGGGCGCGGGTGGCTACACCTTC. Residues: CASSVTGGAGGYTF. This chain connects TRBV5-1 to TRBJ1-2; 10 bases fit TRBD1. This CDR3 region has 14 residues. CDR1 is SGHRS and CDR2 is YFSETQ in the germline V gene. V lost 4 bases to trimming and J lost 7 bases; unmatched junction nucleotides: 7.

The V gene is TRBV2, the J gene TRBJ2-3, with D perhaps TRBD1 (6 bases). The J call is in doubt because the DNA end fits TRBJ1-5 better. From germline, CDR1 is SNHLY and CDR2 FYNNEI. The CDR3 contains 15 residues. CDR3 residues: CASRAGASNTDTQHF. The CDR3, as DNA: TGTGCCAGCAGAGCGGGGGCCTCTAACACAGATACGCAGCATTTT.

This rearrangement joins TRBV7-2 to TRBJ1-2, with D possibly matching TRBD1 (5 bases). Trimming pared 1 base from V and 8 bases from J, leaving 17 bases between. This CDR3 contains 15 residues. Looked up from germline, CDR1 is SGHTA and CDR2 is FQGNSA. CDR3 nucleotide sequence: TGTGCCAGCAGCTTAGGGGGCGACGGCCTAGGGGGCTACACCTTC. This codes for CASSLGGDGLGGYTF.